The present T cell receptor (beta chain) was sequenced within a study of cytotoxic CD8 clonotypes in ibrutinib-treated CLL (dated by TCRdb to the early 2020s). At the level of the whole study: The cohort included roughly 15 treatment-naive and ten to twelve relapsed/refractory patients; 17 to 18 were IGHV unmutated. Responses were partial in roughly 25 patients and complete in 2; after median approximately 67 months follow-up, about 14 stayed in remission and some twelve progressed. Samples at response were collected after a median of approximately twelve months of treatment, with a range of about 6 to 40 months. An average of about 250,000 productive templates and approximately 90,000 productive rearrangements was obtained per sample. Longitudinal samples were obtainable from 26 of the 86 participants in the trial. Cryopreserved peripheral blood mononuclear cells were obtained before treatment, at response, and at either sustained remission or disease progression. Patients were still on ibrutinib when every remission and progressive disease sample was collected.

Broad study findings and their caveats: Public clonotypes were found to be uncommon and were observed to contract or remain stable during treatment; the increase in clonality was shown to reflect expansion of private clonotypes at ibrutinib response. Clonality increased at ibrutinib response, stayed stable in sustained remission, and fell back toward baseline at progression. Baseline clonality exceeded that of age-matched healthy donors and correlated strongly with circulating CD8+ T-cell counts. Sampling times were not matched between patients in sustained remission and patients whose disease was progressing, and lymph node repertoires were not examined.

There are 15 amino acids in the CDR3, from cysteine to phenylalanine inclusive. Kept here is only the CDR3 DNA, which spans 45 bases and is read in frame from base 1. The germline V and J ends show losses of 1 base and 6 bases respectively, and no gene match explains 4 bases of the junction. The germline V gene specifies SGHRS as CDR1 and YFSETQ as CDR2. This clone was recorded a few times. Its binding antigen is unknown. Base qualities are missing; no much larger clone stands one base away. For TCR beta library preparation, 1.5 to 2 micrograms of genomic DNA was extracted from cryopreserved PBMCs. Longitudinal blood samples from CLL patients receiving ibrutinib monotherapy were subjected to high-throughput TCR beta sequencing. The patients took part in an open-label, single-center phase 2 trial of ibrutinib monotherapy. Each clonotype received, on average, around 9.6x coverage in deep resolution sequencing performed on a MiSeq, where the target depth lay between 1 in 1 million and 1 in 200,000 T cells. The immunoSEQ hsTCRB Kit was used to generate TCR beta libraries. On the study's bioinformatics: ImmunoSEQ Data Assistant and ImmunoSEQ Analyzer were used for data analysis, and V, D and J genes were assigned according to IMGT definitions. Clonality, with values ranging from 0 to 1, was calculated as one minus the normalized Shannon entropy of productive rearrangement frequencies. Only overrepresented clonotypes making up at least 0.05% of each patient's repertoire were included in the public clonotype analysis. Roughly 12 age-matched healthy donor repertoires from immuneACCESS were used as controls for clonality. This is the immuneACCESS table as TCRdb keeps it, with only in-frame sequences that have V and J called. A part of the clones is gone; compared with another copy, unresolved V genes explain less than half, and the rest is unexplained. V and J calls and clone size are as listed in that table; D and trimming were resolved from the DNA. The sample yields fewer than 400,000 clones; roughly 71% were counted once. The ten largest make up 6% to 6.5% of the sample.

This chain is built from TRBV5-1 and TRBJ2-1; 10 nucleotides in the junction match TRBD1. The receptor was derived from a human donor with chronic lymphocytic leukemia. The sample in question was PBMCs, obtained after 36 months of ibrutinib treatment. The CDR3 has the sequence CASSLKTGGGNEQFF. The DNA reads TGCGCCAGCAGCTTGAAGACAGGGGGCGGCAATGAGCAGTTCTTC.